This TCR beta chain is from a study of blood T cells in healthy people across ages. Points from the study as a whole: Measured against age, TCR beta diversity per million T cells decreased in a roughly linear manner.

Per the germline V gene, CDR1 is MNHEY and CDR2 is SVGAGI. The CDR3 covers 16 residues. Trimming stripped 2 bases from V and 3 bases from J, with 11 bases between. Primed by a sample-barcoded 5' primer and a J-beta primer mix, a second PCR proceeded for 7 to 11 cycles. The authors tagged each cDNA molecule using a template-switch adaptor with 12 random nucleotides. TCRdb recomputed calls from the 5' RACE reads with MiXCR, one row per CDR3 protein. Of around 670,000 distinct CDR3 sequences listed, 25% to 30% are singletons. In this sample, this clonotype turned up many times. Its antigen is unknown. This sequence originates from a woman over 75 in good health. The chain recombines TRBV6-5 with TRBJ1-6; no clear D gene. Sequenced: blood. CDR3 DNA sequence: TGTGCCAGCAGTTACGGAAAAGCCAGCTATAATTCACCCCTCCACTTT. As protein: CASSYGKASYNSPLHF.